This T cell receptor (beta chain) was sequenced during a study of regulatory T cells in long-lasting Graves disease. With V trimmed by 6 bases and J by 1 base, 10 bases remained unmatched. The V gene's germline CDR1 is MNHEY and CDR2 SMNVEV (reference sequence). The length of the CDR3 is 16 residues. This sample's time point: persistent/refractory GD, antithyroid drugs over 5 years with positive TRAb. After RNA was extracted from PBMCs, the TCR library was made from it. Graves' disease diagnoses used American Thyroid Association guidelines. Study observations and caveats: Not thyroid tissue but only peripheral blood was studied.

Researchers made TCR beta libraries by using iRepertoire HTBI primers and running Arm-PCR on CDR3 regions. TCRdb re-called the multiplex PCR reads with MiXCR, one entry per CDR3 protein. The sample lists over 250,000 distinct CDR3 sequences; around 23% were seen once. Many counts were recorded for this clonotype. The antigen is not known. The sequencing here drew on peripheral blood mononuclear cells (PBMCs), taken when the disease was refractory, from a patient treated with antithyroid drugs. The source of this sequence is a female donor with Graves disease. The chain carries TRBV27 and TRBJ2-7, with 9 positions matching TRBD1. The CDR3, as DNA: TGTGCCAGCAGCCGATTAGGGACAGGGCTTTCCTACGAGCAGTACTTC. It encodes CASSRLGTGLSYEQYF.